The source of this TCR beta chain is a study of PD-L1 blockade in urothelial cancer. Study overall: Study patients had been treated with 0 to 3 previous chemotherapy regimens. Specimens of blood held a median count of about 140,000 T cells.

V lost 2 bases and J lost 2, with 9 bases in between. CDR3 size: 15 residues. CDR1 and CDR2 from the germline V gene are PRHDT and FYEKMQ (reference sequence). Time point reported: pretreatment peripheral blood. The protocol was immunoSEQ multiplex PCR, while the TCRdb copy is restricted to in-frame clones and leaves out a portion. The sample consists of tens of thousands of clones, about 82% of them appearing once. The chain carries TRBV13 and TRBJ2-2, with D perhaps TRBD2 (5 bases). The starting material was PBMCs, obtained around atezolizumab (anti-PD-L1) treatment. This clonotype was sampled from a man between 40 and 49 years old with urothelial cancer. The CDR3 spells CASSLIATNTGELFF. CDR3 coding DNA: TGTGCCAGCAGCTTAATAGCGACCAACACCGGGGAGCTGTTTTTT.